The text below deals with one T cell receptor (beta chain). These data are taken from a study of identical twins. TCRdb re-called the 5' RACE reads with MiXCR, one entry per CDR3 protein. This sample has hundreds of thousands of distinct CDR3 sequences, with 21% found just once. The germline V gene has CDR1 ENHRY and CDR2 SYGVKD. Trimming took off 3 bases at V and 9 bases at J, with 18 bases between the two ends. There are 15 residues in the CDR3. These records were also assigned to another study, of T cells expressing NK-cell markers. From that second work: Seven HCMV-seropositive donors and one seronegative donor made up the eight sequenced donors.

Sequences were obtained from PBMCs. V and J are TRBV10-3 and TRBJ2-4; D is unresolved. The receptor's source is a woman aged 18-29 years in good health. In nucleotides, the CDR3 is TGTGCCATCAGTGACCTCCGAAGGCCGGAGACCATTCAGTACTTC. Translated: CAISDLRRPETIQYF.